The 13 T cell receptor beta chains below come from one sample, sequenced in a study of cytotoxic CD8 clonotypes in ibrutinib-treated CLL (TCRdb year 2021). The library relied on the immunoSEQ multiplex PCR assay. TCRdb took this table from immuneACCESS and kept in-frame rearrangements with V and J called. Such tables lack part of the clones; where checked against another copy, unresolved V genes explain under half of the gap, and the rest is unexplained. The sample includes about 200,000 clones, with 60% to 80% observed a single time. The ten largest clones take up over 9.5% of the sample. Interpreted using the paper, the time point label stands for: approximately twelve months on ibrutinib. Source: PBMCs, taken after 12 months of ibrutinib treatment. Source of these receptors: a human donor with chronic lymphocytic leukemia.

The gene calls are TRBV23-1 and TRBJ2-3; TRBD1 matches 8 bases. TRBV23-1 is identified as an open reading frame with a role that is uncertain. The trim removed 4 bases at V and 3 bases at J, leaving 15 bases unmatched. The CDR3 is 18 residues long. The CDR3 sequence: CASSREIRGRVETDTQYF. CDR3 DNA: TGCGCCAGCAGTCGCGAAATCAGGGGGCGAGTGGAGACAGATACGCAGTATTTT.

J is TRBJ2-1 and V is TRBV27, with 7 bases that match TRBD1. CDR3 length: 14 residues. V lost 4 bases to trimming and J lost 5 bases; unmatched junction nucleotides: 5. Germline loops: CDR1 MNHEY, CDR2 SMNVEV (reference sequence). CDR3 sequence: CASSWGTADNEQFF. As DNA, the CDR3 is TGTGCCAGCAGTTGGGGGACAGCAGACAATGAGCAGTTCTTC.

CDR3 DNA: TGTGCCAGCAGTGGTCAGGACCGTGACAATGAGCAGTTCTTC. Translating gives CASSGQDRDNEQFF. The rearrangement links TRBV25-1 to TRBJ2-1; D is ambiguous. Germline CDR1 is MGHDK and CDR2 is SYGVNS. CDR3 length: 14 amino acids. With 4 bases removed from V and 5 bases from J, the gap between germline ends came to 12 bases. The complete variable domain, with remaining parts taken from reference TRBV25-1 and TRBJ2-1, reads EADIYQTPRYLVIGTGKKITLECSQTMGHDKMYWYQQDPGMELHLIHYSYGVNSTEKGDLSSESTVSRIRTEHFPLTLESARPSHTSQYLCASSGQDRDNEQFFGPGTRLTVL.

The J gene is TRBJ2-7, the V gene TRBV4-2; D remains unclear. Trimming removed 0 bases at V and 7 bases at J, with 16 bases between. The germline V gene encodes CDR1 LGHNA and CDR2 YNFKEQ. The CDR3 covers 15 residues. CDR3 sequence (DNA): TGTGCCAGCAGCCAAGAATATCTTTTTCTGGATGAGCAGTACTTC. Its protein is CASSQEYLFLDEQYF.

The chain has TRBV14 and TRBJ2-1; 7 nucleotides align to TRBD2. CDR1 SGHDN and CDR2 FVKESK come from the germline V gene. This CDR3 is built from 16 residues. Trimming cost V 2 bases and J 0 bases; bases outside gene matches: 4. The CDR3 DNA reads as TGTGCCAGCAGCCAACTCGGCGGGAGCTCCTACAATGAGCAGTTCTTC. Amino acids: CASSQLGGSSYNEQFF.

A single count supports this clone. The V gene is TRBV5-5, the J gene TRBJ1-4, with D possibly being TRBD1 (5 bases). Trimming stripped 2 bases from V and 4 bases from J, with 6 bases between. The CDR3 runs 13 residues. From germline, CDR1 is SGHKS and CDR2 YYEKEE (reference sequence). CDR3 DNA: TGTGCCAGCAGCTTTGACAGTAATGAAAAACTGTTTTTT. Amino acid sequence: CASSFDSNEKLFF.

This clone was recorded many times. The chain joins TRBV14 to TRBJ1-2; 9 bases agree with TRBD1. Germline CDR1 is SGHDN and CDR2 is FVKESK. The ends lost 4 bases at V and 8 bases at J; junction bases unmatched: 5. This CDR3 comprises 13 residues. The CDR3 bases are TGTGCCAGCAGCCGGGACAGGGTCGTAGGCTACACCTTC. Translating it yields CASSRDRVVGYTF.

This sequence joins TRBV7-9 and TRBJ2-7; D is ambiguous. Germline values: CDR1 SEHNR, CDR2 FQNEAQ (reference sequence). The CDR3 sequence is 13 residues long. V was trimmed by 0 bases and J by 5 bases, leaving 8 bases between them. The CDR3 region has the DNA TGTGCCAGCAGCTTAGCGAATTTCGACGAGCAGTACTTC. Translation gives CASSLANFDEQYF.

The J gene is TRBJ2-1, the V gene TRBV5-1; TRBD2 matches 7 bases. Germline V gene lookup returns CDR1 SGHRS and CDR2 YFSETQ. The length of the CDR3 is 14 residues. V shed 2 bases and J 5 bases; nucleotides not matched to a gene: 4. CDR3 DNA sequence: TGCGCCAGCAGCTTTCCCGGGACTAACAATGAGCAGTTCTTC. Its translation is CASSFPGTNNEQFF.

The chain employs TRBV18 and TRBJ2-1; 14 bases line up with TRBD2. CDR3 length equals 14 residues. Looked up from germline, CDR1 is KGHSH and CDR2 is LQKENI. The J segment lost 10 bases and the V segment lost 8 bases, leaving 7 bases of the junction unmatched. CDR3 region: CASRPGLAGVEQFF. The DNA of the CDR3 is TGTGCCAGCCGGCCGGGACTAGCGGGGGTGGAGCAGTTCTTC. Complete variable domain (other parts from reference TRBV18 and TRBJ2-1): NAGVMQNPRHLVRRRGQEARLRCSPMKGHSHVYWYRQLPEEGLKFMVYLQKENIIDESGMPKERFSAEFPKEGPSILRIQQVVRGDSAAYFCASRPGLAGVEQFFGPGTRLTVL.

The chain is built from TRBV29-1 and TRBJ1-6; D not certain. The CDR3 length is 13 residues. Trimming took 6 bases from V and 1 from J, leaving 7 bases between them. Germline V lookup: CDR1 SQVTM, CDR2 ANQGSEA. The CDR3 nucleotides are TGCAGCGTACGGTGGTCCTATAATTCACCCCTCCACTTT. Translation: CSVRWSYNSPLHF.

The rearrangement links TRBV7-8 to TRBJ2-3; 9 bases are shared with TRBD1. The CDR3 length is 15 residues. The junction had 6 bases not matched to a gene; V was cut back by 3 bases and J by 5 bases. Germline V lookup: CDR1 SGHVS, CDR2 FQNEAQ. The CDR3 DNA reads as TGTGCCAGCAGCTTCACACAGGGGGCGGTAGATACGCAGTATTTT. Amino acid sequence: CASSFTQGAVDTQYF.

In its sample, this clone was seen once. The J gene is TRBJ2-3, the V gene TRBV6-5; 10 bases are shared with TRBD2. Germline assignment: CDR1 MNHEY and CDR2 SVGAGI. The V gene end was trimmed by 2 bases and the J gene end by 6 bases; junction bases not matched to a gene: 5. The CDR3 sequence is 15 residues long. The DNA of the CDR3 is TGTGCCAGCAGTTACGCTAGCGGGAGTTCCGATACGCAGTATTTT. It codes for CASSYASGSSDTQYF.